A selection of T cell receptor beta chains follows, all from one sample in a study of T cell responses to AZD1222 COVID-19 vaccine. The table came from immunoSEQ multiplex PCR; TCRdb's copy has only in-frame clones and leaves some out. Counted here are 210,000 or so clones, about 92% occurring once; the ten biggest clones make up 1%. The specimen comprised peripheral blood, sampled on day 0 of MenACWY control vaccination. The receptors here all came from an adult in good health. Both conserved end residues are part of each CDR3. A D gene is named only where the DNA matches it firmly. Only some rows state a clone size, as once, few, many or a class for expanded clones.

cdr3_aa: CASSGQGDQPQHF; cdr3_nt: TGTGCCAGCAGCGGACAGGGCGATCAGCCCCAGCATTTT; j_call: TRBJ1-5; v_call: TRBV12-3/TRBV12-4; clone_size: NA; d_call: TRBD1
cdr3_aa: CASSEYLGAGNTIYF; cdr3_nt: TGTGCCAGCAGTGAATACTTGGGGGCCGGAAACACCATATATTTT; j_call: TRBJ1-3; v_call: TRBV6-1; clone_size: NA; d_call: NA
cdr3_aa: CASSLGTGGKWTEAFF; cdr3_nt: TGCGCCAGCAGCTTGGGGACAGGGGGCAAATGGACTGAAGCTTTCTTT; j_call: TRBJ1-1; v_call: TRBV5-1; clone_size: NA; d_call: TRBD1
cdr3_aa: CASTPWGVNTGELFF; cdr3_nt: TGTGCCAGCACCCCTTGGGGGGTGAACACCGGGGAGCTGTTTTTT; j_call: TRBJ2-2; v_call: TRBV9; clone_size: NA; d_call: NA
cdr3_aa: CASSIVGSNQPQHF; cdr3_nt: TGTGCCAGTAGTATTGTAGGCAGCAATCAGCCCCAGCATTTT; j_call: TRBJ1-5; v_call: TRBV19; clone_size: few; d_call: NA
cdr3_aa: CASKAQSTNEKLFF; cdr3_nt: TGTGCCAGCAAAGCACAGTCAACTAATGAAAAACTGTTTTTT; j_call: TRBJ1-4; v_call: TRBV28; clone_size: NA; d_call: NA
cdr3_aa: CASSRDRGNEKLFF; cdr3_nt: TGTGCCAGCAGTCGCGACAGGGGAAATGAAAAACTGTTTTTT; j_call: TRBJ1-4; v_call: TRBV11-2; clone_size: NA; d_call: TRBD1
cdr3_aa: CASSAARGSASNQPQHF; cdr3_nt: TGTGCCAGCAGTGCGGCGAGGGGCAGTGCAAGCAATCAGCCCCAGCATTTT; j_call: TRBJ1-5; v_call: TRBV6-2/TRBV6-3; clone_size: NA; d_call: NA
cdr3_aa: CASSLGTGGITEAFF; cdr3_nt: TGCGCCAGCAGCCTGGGGACAGGGGGCATCACTGAAGCTTTCTTT; j_call: TRBJ1-1; v_call: TRBV5-1; clone_size: NA; d_call: TRBD1
cdr3_aa: CASSPEWGAEAFF; cdr3_nt: TGTGCCAGCTCACCAGAATGGGGGGCTGAAGCTTTCTTT; j_call: TRBJ1-1; v_call: TRBV18; clone_size: NA; d_call: NA
cdr3_aa: CASSPGQSNTGELFF; cdr3_nt: TGTGCCAGCTCACCAGGACAGAGTAACACCGGGGAGCTGTTTTTT; j_call: TRBJ2-2; v_call: TRBV18; clone_size: NA; d_call: NA
cdr3_aa: CASSSGTGGEQFF; cdr3_nt: TGCGCCAGCTCGAGCGGGACTGGGGGTGAGCAGTTCTTC; j_call: TRBJ2-1; v_call: TRBV4-1; clone_size: NA; d_call: TRBD2
cdr3_aa: CASSNGPGQYF; cdr3_nt: TGTGCCAGCAGCAACGGCCCCGGGCAGTACTTC; j_call: TRBJ2-7; v_call: TRBV6-5; clone_size: NA; d_call: NA
cdr3_aa: CASSPSLNTGELFF; cdr3_nt: TGTGCCAGCAGCCCCTCATTGAACACCGGGGAGCTGTTTTTT; j_call: TRBJ2-2; v_call: TRBV7-9; clone_size: NA; d_call: NA
cdr3_aa: CASSVTGPYEQYF; cdr3_nt: TGTGCCAGTAGTGTAACAGGGCCCTACGAGCAGTACTTC; j_call: TRBJ2-7; v_call: TRBV19; clone_size: NA; d_call: NA
cdr3_aa: CASSRGQGGGGELFF; cdr3_nt: TGTGCCAGTAGCCGGGGGCAGGGAGGTGGCGGGGAGCTGTTTTTT; j_call: TRBJ2-2; v_call: TRBV19; clone_size: NA; d_call: NA
cdr3_aa: CASSTTASTDTQYF; cdr3_nt: TGTGCCAGCAGCACGACAGCTAGCACAGATACGCAGTATTTT; j_call: TRBJ2-3; v_call: TRBV7-2; clone_size: NA; d_call: NA
cdr3_aa: CATSRDRGDNSPLHF; cdr3_nt: TGTGCCACCAGCAGAGATCGGGGAGATAATTCACCCCTCCACTTT; j_call: TRBJ1-6; v_call: TRBV15; clone_size: NA; d_call: NA
cdr3_aa: CASSLGTRSTDTQYF; cdr3_nt: TGCGCCAGCAGCTTAGGGACTAGGAGCACAGATACGCAGTATTTT; j_call: TRBJ2-3; v_call: TRBV5-1; clone_size: NA; d_call: TRBD2
cdr3_aa: CASSQEGEGSPLHF; cdr3_nt: TGCGCCAGCAGCCAAGAGGGGGAAGGCTCACCCCTCCACTTT; j_call: TRBJ1-6; v_call: TRBV4-1; clone_size: NA; d_call: NA
cdr3_aa: CASSQGDRSGQYF; cdr3_nt: TGTGCCAGCAGCCAAGGGGACCGCTCTGGGCAGTACTTC; j_call: TRBJ2-7; v_call: TRBV14; clone_size: few; d_call: NA
cdr3_aa: CASSQDGTANSNQPQHF; cdr3_nt: TGTGCCAGCAGTCAGGACGGGACAGCCAATAGCAATCAGCCCCAGCATTTT; j_call: TRBJ1-5; v_call: TRBV3-1/TRBV3-2; clone_size: NA; d_call: TRBD1
cdr3_aa: CASSFSRNRAKTF; cdr3_nt: TGTGCCAGCAGTTTTAGTAGGAACCGGGCTAAAACCTTC; j_call: TRBJ1-2; v_call: TRBV28; clone_size: once; d_call: NA
cdr3_aa: CASSGWGVGNTIYF; cdr3_nt: TGTGCCAGCAGCGGATGGGGGGTCGGAAACACCATATATTTT; j_call: TRBJ1-3; v_call: TRBV5-8; clone_size: NA; d_call: NA
cdr3_aa: CASSPKRFETGSYGYTF; cdr3_nt: TGTGCCAGCTCACCGAAAAGATTTGAGACAGGGAGTTATGGCTACACCTTC; j_call: TRBJ1-2; v_call: TRBV18; clone_size: once; d_call: TRBD1
cdr3_aa: CASSHPQGQYFGNTEAFF; cdr3_nt: TGCGCCAGCAGCCACCCACAGGGCCAATATTTCGGGAACACTGAAGCTTTCTTT; j_call: TRBJ1-1; v_call: TRBV5-1; clone_size: NA; d_call: NA
cdr3_aa: CASSLFGIAFF; cdr3_nt: TGTGCCAGCAGTTTATTTGGGATTGCTTTCTTT; j_call: TRBJ1-1; v_call: TRBV12-3/TRBV12-4; clone_size: NA; d_call: NA
cdr3_aa: CASSLELSNQPQHF; cdr3_nt: TGTGCCAGCAGCTTGGAACTTAGCAATCAGCCCCAGCATTTT; j_call: TRBJ1-5; v_call: TRBV5-5; clone_size: NA; d_call: NA
cdr3_aa: CASSQDRTSGWETQYF; cdr3_nt: TGCGCCAGCAGCCAAGATCGGACTAGCGGGTGGGAGACCCAGTACTTC; j_call: TRBJ2-5; v_call: TRBV4-3; clone_size: NA; d_call: TRBD2
cdr3_aa: CASGQDYGYTF; cdr3_nt: TGTGCCAGCGGACAGGACTATGGCTACACCTTC; j_call: TRBJ1-2; v_call: TRBV7-2; clone_size: NA; d_call: TRBD1
cdr3_aa: CASSGLASYEQYF; cdr3_nt: TGTGCCAGCAGTGGACTAGCGAGCTACGAGCAGTACTTC; j_call: TRBJ2-7; v_call: TRBV2; clone_size: NA; d_call: TRBD2
cdr3_aa: CASSSQGTSSNQPQHF; cdr3_nt: TGTGCCAGCAGCTCCCAGGGGACTTCGAGCAATCAGCCCCAGCATTTT; j_call: TRBJ1-5; v_call: TRBV28; clone_size: NA; d_call: NA
cdr3_aa: CAWRSPGLNQPQHF; cdr3_nt: TGTGCCTGGAGGTCACCGGGACTGAATCAGCCCCAGCATTTT; j_call: TRBJ1-5; v_call: TRBV30; clone_size: NA; d_call: NA
cdr3_aa: CASSQRGGYEQYF; cdr3_nt: TGTGCCAGCAGCCAACGGGGGGGGTACGAGCAGTACTTC; j_call: TRBJ2-7; v_call: TRBV7-2; clone_size: NA; d_call: TRBD2
cdr3_aa: CASSTPGLAGGSAKNIQYF; cdr3_nt: TGTGCCAGCAGCACCCCGGGACTAGCGGGGGGTTCGGCCAAAAACATTCAGTACTTC; j_call: TRBJ2-4; v_call: TRBV21-1; clone_size: NA; d_call: NA
cdr3_aa: CASSSGTVFPYEQYF; cdr3_nt: TGTGCCAGCAGCTCCGGGACAGTATTTCCCTACGAGCAGTACTTC; j_call: TRBJ2-7; v_call: TRBV7-9; clone_size: NA; d_call: TRBD1
cdr3_aa: CASSVRRMVGYTF; cdr3_nt: TGTGCCAGCAGTGTACGGCGGATGGTAGGCTACACCTTC; j_call: TRBJ1-2; v_call: TRBV2; clone_size: NA; d_call: NA
cdr3_aa: CASSDQGWSNEKLFF; cdr3_nt: TGTGCCAGCAGCGATCAGGGGTGGTCTAATGAAAAACTGTTTTTT; j_call: TRBJ1-4; v_call: TRBV5-6; clone_size: NA; d_call: NA
cdr3_aa: CASGPGTGVGYTF; cdr3_nt: TGTGCCAGCGGACCGGGGACAGGGGTTGGCTACACCTTC; j_call: TRBJ1-2; v_call: TRBV7-3; clone_size: NA; d_call: TRBD1
cdr3_aa: CASIRDGNTEAFF; cdr3_nt: TGTGCCAGCATCCGGGATGGGAACACTGAAGCTTTCTTT; j_call: TRBJ1-1; v_call: TRBV2; clone_size: NA; d_call: NA
cdr3_aa: CASSNRQGGNYGYTF; cdr3_nt: TGTGCCAGCAGTAATCGACAGGGGGGTAACTATGGCTACACCTTC; j_call: TRBJ1-2; v_call: TRBV6-5; clone_size: once; d_call: TRBD1
cdr3_aa: CASSPAWAVVENIQYF; cdr3_nt: TGTGCCAGCAGCCCCGCCTGGGCGGTCGTCGAAAACATTCAGTACTTC; j_call: TRBJ2-4; v_call: TRBV3-1/TRBV3-2; clone_size: NA; d_call: NA
cdr3_aa: CAISVEVSGGYTF; cdr3_nt: TGTGCCATCAGTGTCGAGGTTTCAGGGGGCTACACCTTC; j_call: TRBJ1-2; v_call: TRBV10-3; clone_size: NA; d_call: NA
cdr3_aa: CASSQLQPLISGNTIYF; cdr3_nt: TGCGCCAGCAGTCAGTTACAGCCCCTTATCTCTGGAAACACCATATATTTT; j_call: TRBJ1-3; v_call: TRBV23-1; clone_size: NA; d_call: NA
cdr3_aa: CASSPTGGSGNTIYF; cdr3_nt: TGTGCCAGCAGCCCAACAGGGGGCTCTGGAAACACCATATATTTT; j_call: TRBJ1-3; v_call: TRBV3-1/TRBV3-2; clone_size: NA; d_call: TRBD1
cdr3_aa: CASSPGITRTDTQYF; cdr3_nt: TGTGCCAGCTCACCAGGGATTACTCGCACAGATACGCAGTATTTT; j_call: TRBJ2-3; v_call: TRBV18; clone_size: NA; d_call: NA
cdr3_aa: CASSQVGTEAFF; cdr3_nt: TGTGCCAGCAGCCAAGTTGGAACTGAAGCTTTCTTT; j_call: TRBJ1-1; v_call: TRBV3-1/TRBV3-2; clone_size: NA; d_call: NA
cdr3_aa: CASSSRERGPYGYTF; cdr3_nt: TGTGCCAGCAGCTCCCGGGAGAGGGGACCCTATGGCTACACCTTC; j_call: TRBJ1-2; v_call: TRBV21-1; clone_size: NA; d_call: NA
cdr3_aa: CASSSDAASYEQYF; cdr3_nt: TGTGCCAGCAGCTCAGACGCAGCCTCCTACGAGCAGTACTTC; j_call: TRBJ2-7; v_call: TRBV7-2; clone_size: NA; d_call: NA
cdr3_aa: CASSQVGSRAHPYGYTF; cdr3_nt: TGTGCCAGCAGCCAAGTCGGTAGCCGGGCCCATCCCTATGGCTACACCTTC; j_call: TRBJ1-2; v_call: TRBV3-1/TRBV3-2; clone_size: NA; d_call: NA
cdr3_aa: CASTQEEYYGYTF; cdr3_nt: TGCGCCAGCACCCAGGAGGAATACTATGGCTACACCTTC; j_call: TRBJ1-2; v_call: TRBV10-2; clone_size: NA; d_call: NA
cdr3_aa: CASSRLGVNTEAFF; cdr3_nt: TGTGCCAGCAGTCGACTTGGGGTGAACACTGAAGCTTTCTTT; j_call: TRBJ1-1; v_call: TRBV2; clone_size: NA; d_call: NA